In its sample, the clone carrying this T cell receptor beta chain was seen a few times. Germline CDR1 SGHRS, CDR2 YFSETQ. The ends were cut back, 1 base at V and 6 bases at J, with 10 bases in the middle. This CDR3 has 13 residues. These data belong to a study of early T cells in non-severe SARS-CoV-2 infection. Whole-study context: With bulk RNA from unsorted whole blood as input, sequencing yielded unpaired chains.

Individually, cDNA molecules had unique molecular identifiers attached to them. TCRdb re-analysed the 5' RACE reads in MiXCR, keeping a single row per CDR3 protein. The table shows tens of thousands of distinct CDR3 sequences, with roughly 7.7% occurring only once. The genes are TRBV5-1 and TRBJ1-2, with a weak D call TRBD1 (5 bases). The TCR sequence derives from an adult who was a healthcare worker with PCR-confirmed SARS-CoV-2 infection or an uninfected control (not recorded which). The sequencing input was whole blood. The CDR3 is CASSLTGTNGYTF. The CDR3 nucleotides read TGCGCCAGCAGCTTGACAGGCACGAATGGCTACACCTTC.